A selection of T cell receptor beta chains follows, all from one sample in a study of early T cells in non-severe SARS-CoV-2 infection. TCRdb ran MiXCR on the 5' RACE reads and lists one entry per CDR3 protein. The sample includes roughly 60,000 distinct CDR3 sequences, 5.6% of them seen just once. Sequenced: whole blood. Receptors were obtained from an adult who was a healthcare worker with PCR-confirmed SARS-CoV-2 infection or an uninfected control (not recorded which). Both conserved end residues are part of each CDR3. Fields, in order: CDR3 DNA, CDR3 protein, V gene, clone size, J gene, D gene. A D gene is named only where the DNA matches it firmly. Only part of the rows carry a size: once, few, many, or a class if the clone is expanded.

cdr3_nt: TGCAGCGTTGTCACGGGGGCTAGAGAGCAGTACTTC; cdr3_aa: CSVVTGAREQYF; v_call: TRBV29-1; clone_size: few; j_call: TRBJ2-7; d_call: -
cdr3_nt: TGTGCCAGCAGCTTAGCTGCAGGGGGCCAAGAGACCCAGTACTTC; cdr3_aa: CASSLAAGGQETQYF; v_call: TRBV7-2; clone_size: many; j_call: TRBJ2-5; d_call: TRBD1
cdr3_nt: TGCAGTGCTAGAGATGGGGCAGGTGGCGCTTCCCCGGGGAGTGGAAACACCATATATTTT; cdr3_aa: CSARDGAGGASPGSGNTIYF; v_call: TRBV20-1; clone_size: -; j_call: TRBJ1-3; d_call: -
cdr3_nt: TGCGCCAGCAGCTTAGGGGTTACGAACACTGAAGCTTTCTTT; cdr3_aa: CASSLGVTNTEAFF; v_call: TRBV5-1; clone_size: many; j_call: TRBJ1-1; d_call: -
cdr3_nt: TGTGCCAGCAGCGCCCGGACAAAACCAGCCAAAAACATTCAGTACTTC; cdr3_aa: CASSARTKPAKNIQYF; v_call: TRBV7-9; clone_size: few; j_call: TRBJ2-4; d_call: -
cdr3_nt: TGTGCCAGCAGTCGAAACAATGAGCAGTTCTTC; cdr3_aa: CASSRNNEQFF; v_call: TRBV6-5; clone_size: -; j_call: TRBJ2-1; d_call: -
cdr3_nt: TGCAGTGCATCGCGGGACACCCAAGAGACCCAGTACTTC; cdr3_aa: CSASRDTQETQYF; v_call: TRBV20-1; clone_size: many; j_call: TRBJ2-5; d_call: -
cdr3_nt: TGCGCCAGCAGCCAAGAGGGAGTGAAAGGGGGCAAGGAGCCCCAGCATTTT; cdr3_aa: CASSQEGVKGGKEPQHF; v_call: TRBV4-1; clone_size: many; j_call: TRBJ1-5; d_call: TRBD1
cdr3_nt: TGTGCCTGGAGTGTAAGAGCGAGGGAGACCCAGTACTTC; cdr3_aa: CAWSVRARETQYF; v_call: TRBV30; clone_size: many; j_call: TRBJ2-5; d_call: -
cdr3_nt: TGTGCCAGCAGCCCCGCCGGGGAAGGTCGCACCATATATTTT; cdr3_aa: CASSPAGEGRTIYF; v_call: TRBV5-4; clone_size: -; j_call: TRBJ1-3; d_call: -